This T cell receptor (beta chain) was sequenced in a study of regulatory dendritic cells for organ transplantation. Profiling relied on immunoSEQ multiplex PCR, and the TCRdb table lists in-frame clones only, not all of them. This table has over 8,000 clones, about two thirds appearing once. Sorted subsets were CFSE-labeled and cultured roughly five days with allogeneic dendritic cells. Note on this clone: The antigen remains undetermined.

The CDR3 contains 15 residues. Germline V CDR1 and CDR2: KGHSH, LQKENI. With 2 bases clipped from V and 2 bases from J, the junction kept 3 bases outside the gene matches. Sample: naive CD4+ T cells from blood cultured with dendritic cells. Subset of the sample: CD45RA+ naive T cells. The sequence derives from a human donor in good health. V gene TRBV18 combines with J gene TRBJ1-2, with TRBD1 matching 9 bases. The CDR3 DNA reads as TGTGCCAGCTCACCAGAACAGGGGGCCAACTATGGCTACACCTTC. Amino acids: CASSPEQGANYGYTF.